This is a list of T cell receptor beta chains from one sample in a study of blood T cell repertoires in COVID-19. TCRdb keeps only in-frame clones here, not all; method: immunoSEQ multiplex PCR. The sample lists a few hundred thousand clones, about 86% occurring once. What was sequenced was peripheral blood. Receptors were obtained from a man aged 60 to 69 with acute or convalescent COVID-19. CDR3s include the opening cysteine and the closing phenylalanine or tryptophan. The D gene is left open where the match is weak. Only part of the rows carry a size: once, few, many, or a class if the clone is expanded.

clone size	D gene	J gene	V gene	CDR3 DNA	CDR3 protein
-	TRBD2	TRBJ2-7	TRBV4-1	TGCGCCAGCAGCCAGGGGGTAGCGGGAGGAATTTACGAGCAGTACTTC	CASSQGVAGGIYEQYF
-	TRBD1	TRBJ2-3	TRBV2	TGTGCCAGCAGTGCCCGTAGGGGGCAGACAGATACGCAGTATTTT	CASSARRGQTDTQYF
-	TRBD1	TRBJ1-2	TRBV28	TGTGCCAGCAGCCCCGGCGGGTACGGACAGGGCCCTAACTATGGCTACACCTTC	CASSPGGYGQGPNYGYTF
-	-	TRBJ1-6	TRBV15	TGTGCCACCAGCAGAGAAATGGGGCCATCCTATAATTCACCCCTCCACTTT	CATSREMGPSYNSPLHF
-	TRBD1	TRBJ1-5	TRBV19	TGTGCCAGTACCCGGCGAGGGACAGTGGGTCAGCCCCAGCATTTT	CASTRRGTVGQPQHF
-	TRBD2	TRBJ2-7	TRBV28	TGTGCCAGCAGAACTAGCGGAGGGAAGCTCTCCTACGAGCAGTACTTC	CASRTSGGKLSYEQYF
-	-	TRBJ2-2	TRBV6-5	TGTGCCAGCAGTTACGCACAGATCAACACCGGGGAGCTGTTTTTT	CASSYAQINTGELFF
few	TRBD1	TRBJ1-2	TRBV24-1	TGTGCCACCAGTGAGACAGGGGACTATGGCTACACCTTC	CATSETGDYGYTF
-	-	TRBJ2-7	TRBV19	TGTGCCAGTAGTATACAGTTTACCTACGAGCAGTACTTC	CASSIQFTYEQYF
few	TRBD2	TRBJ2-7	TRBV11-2	TGTGCCAGCAGCTTAGACAGCCGGGAGGGGCAGTACTTC	CASSLDSREGQYF
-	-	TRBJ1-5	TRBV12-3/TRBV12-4	TGTGCCAGCAGTTTCGGGAGCAATCAGCCCCAGCATTTT	CASSFGSNQPQHF
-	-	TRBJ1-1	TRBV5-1	TGCGCCAGCAGCTTGGGGGACACGGTGAACACTGAAGCTTTCTTT	CASSLGDTVNTEAFF
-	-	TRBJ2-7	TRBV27	TGTGCCAGCAGGGACAGACCCTACGAGCAGTACTTC	CASRDRPYEQYF
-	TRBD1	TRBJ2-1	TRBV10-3	TGTGCCATCAGTGAAAGGGACAGGGGTTACAATGAGCAGTTCTTC	CAISERDRGYNEQFF
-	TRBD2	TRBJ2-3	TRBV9	TGTGCCAGCAGCAGGACTAGCGGAAGAAGCACAGATACGCAGTATTTT	CASSRTSGRSTDTQYF
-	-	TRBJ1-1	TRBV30	TGTGCCTGGCGGACAGAATTGAACACTGAAGCTTTCTTT	CAWRTELNTEAFF
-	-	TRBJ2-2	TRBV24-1	TGTGCCACCAGTGATTTGGCGTTTAGAGGGGGTAGTCCCACCGGGGAGCTGTTTTTT	CATSDLAFRGGSPTGELFF
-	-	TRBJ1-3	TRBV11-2	TGTGCCAGCAGCTCCTTGACCGGGGGAAACACCATATATTTT	CASSSLTGGNTIYF
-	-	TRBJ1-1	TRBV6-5	TGTGCCAGCAGTTACCATGGGGGGATGAACACTGAAGCTTTCTTT	CASSYHGGMNTEAFF
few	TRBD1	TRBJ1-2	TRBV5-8	TGTGCCAGCAGTTTAATATCCGGGACAGATAACTATGGCTACACCTTC	CASSLISGTDNYGYTF
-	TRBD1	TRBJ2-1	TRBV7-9	TGTGCCAGCAGCACAAGACAGGGTGGCGGGAATGAGCAGTTCTTC	CASSTRQGGGNEQFF
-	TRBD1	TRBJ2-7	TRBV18	TGTGCCAGCTCAGAGACAGGGGGCTTCTACGAGCAGTACTTC	CASSETGGFYEQYF
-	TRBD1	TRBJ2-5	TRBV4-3	TGCGCCAGCAGCCGATCCGACAGGGACCAAGAGACCCAGTACTTC	CASSRSDRDQETQYF
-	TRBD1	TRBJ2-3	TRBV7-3	TGTGCCAGCAGCTCCAGGGGGCGAAGCACAGATACGCAGTATTTT	CASSSRGRSTDTQYF
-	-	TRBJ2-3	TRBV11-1	TGTGCCAGCAGCTTAGGAAGGGGGATTCCCACAGATACGCAGTATTTT	CASSLGRGIPTDTQYF
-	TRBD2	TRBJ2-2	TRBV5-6	TGTGCCAGCAGCCCCTCGACTAGCGGGAGTGTCGGGGAGCTGTTTTTT	CASSPSTSGSVGELFF
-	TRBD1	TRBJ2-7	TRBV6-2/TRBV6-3	TGTGCCAGCAGTTGGGACAGGGACGAGCAGTACTTC	CASSWDRDEQYF
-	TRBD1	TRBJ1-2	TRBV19	TGTGCCACGTCGGCGGAGGGGGCAATTGGTGGCTACACCTTC	CATSAEGAIGGYTF
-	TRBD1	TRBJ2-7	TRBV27	TGTGCCAGCAGTCTCGGACAGGGGGCTACCTACGAGCAGTACTTC	CASSLGQGATYEQYF
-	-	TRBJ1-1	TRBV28	TGTGCCAGCAGGGGGCTTGAAGCTTTCTTT	CASRGLEAFF
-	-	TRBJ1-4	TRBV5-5	TGTGCCAGCAGCGCGACAGCAACAACTAATGAAAAACTGTTTTTT	CASSATATTNEKLFF
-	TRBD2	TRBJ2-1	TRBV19	TGTGCCAGTAGTATGACCCTAGCGGGAGGGCCTAATGAGCAGTTCTTC	CASSMTLAGGPNEQFF
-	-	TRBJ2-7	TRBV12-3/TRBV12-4	TGTGCCAGCGGGGCCGGAGTCCTACGAAAGCAGTACTTC	CASGAGVLRKQYF
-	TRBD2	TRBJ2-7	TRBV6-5	TGTGCCAGCAGTTACGTCGGGGGGGGGAGCTCCTACGAGCAGTACTTC	CASSYVGGGSSYEQYF
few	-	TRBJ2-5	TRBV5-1	TGCGCCAGCAGCTTGGGCGGGGTCCCGCAAGAGACCCAGTACTTC	CASSLGGVPQETQYF
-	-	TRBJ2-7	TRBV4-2	TGTGCCAGCAGCCAAGATGGTAGCCCCGAGCAGTACTTC	CASSQDGSPEQYF
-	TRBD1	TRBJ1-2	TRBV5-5	TGTGCCAGCAGCACCGGACAGGGTGGCTATGGCTACACCTTC	CASSTGQGGYGYTF
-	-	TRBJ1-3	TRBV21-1	TGTGCCAGCAGCGCGGTCAGCTCTGGAAACACCATATATTTT	CASSAVSSGNTIYF
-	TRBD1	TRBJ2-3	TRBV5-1	TGCGCCAGCAGGCCGGGACAGGGTGCGAGCACAGATACGCAGTATTTT	CASRPGQGASTDTQYF
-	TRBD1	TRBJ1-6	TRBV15	TGTGCCACCAGCACGGGACAGGGGGCGACGGGGAATTCACCCCTCCACTTT	CATSTGQGATGNSPLHF
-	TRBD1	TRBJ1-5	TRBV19	TGTGCCAGTAGCACGGGGACAGGGAGCAATCAGCCCCAGCATTTT	CASSTGTGSNQPQHF
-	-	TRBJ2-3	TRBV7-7	TGTGCTAGCAGCTTAGGGGGGGGGCCAGTAGATACGCAGTATTTT	CASSLGGGPVDTQYF
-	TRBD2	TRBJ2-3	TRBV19	TGTGCCAGTAGTGCGGAGGGACTAGCGGGAGTGGCGGGCACAGATACGCAGTATTTT	CASSAEGLAGVAGTDTQYF
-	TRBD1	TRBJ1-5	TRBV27	TGTGCCAGCAGTATTACAGGGGGCGTGGGCAATCAGCCCCAGCATTTT	CASSITGGVGNQPQHF
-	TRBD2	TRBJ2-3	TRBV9	TGTGCCAGCAGCGTATGGAGGGGGGATACTAGCGGGAGAGATACGCAGTATTTT	CASSVWRGDTSGRDTQYF
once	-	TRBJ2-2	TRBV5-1	TGCGCCAGCAGCTCAGGGCGAGGGGGAAACACCGGGGAGCTGTTTTTT	CASSSGRGGNTGELFF
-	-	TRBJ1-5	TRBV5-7	TGTGCCAGCAGCTTACGAACGGGGAATCAGCCCCAGCATTTT	CASSLRTGNQPQHF
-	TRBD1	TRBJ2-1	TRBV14	TGTGCCAGCAGCCAATCTTATAGACAGGGCGTTATCTACAATGAGCAGTTCTTC	CASSQSYRQGVIYNEQFF
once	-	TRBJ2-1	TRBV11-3	TGTGCCAGCAGCCCCGACTATTCCCATGAGCAGTTCTTC	CASSPDYSHEQFF
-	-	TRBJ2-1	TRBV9	TGTGCCAGCAGCGTACGGGATCTCCGGGCCTACAATGAGCAGTTCTTC	CASSVRDLRAYNEQFF
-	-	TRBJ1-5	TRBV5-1	TGCGCCTCCTCGGGGGATAGCAATCAGCCCCAGCATTTT	CASSGDSNQPQHF